The TCR beta chain described here comes from a study of blood T cell repertoires in COVID-19. Measured with immunoSEQ multiplex PCR; TCRdb has only the in-frame clones, and not every one. The sample lists fewer than 400,000 clones, roughly 86% seen once, with about 1.7% in the top ten. The cohort comprised adults aged 18 to 89 years residing in under 25 US areas. V lost 6 bases to trimming and J lost 3 bases, with 14 bases between them. The CDR3 is 14 amino acids. Germline CDR1 and CDR2: MNHEY and SVGAGI. The chain carries TRBV6-5 and TRBJ1-2, with D perhaps TRBD1 (6 bases). Sequencing was done on a sample of PBMCs or T cells enriched from blood (not recorded which). The sequence came from a woman aged 30 to 39 who had recovered from COVID-19. DNA of the CDR3: TGTGCCAGCAGAATGGACAGTTCTTACTATGGCTACACCTTC. Translated: CASRMDSSYYGYTF.